The text below deals with one T cell receptor beta chain. Its specificity is not known. Other DNA sequences in the same sample also yield this CDR3. PCR primers comprised 60 Vbeta and 13 Jbeta primers. Assay used: immunoSEQ multiplex PCR; TCRdb lists only in-frame clones, some missing. The sample includes about 160,000 clones, about 75% seen only once; the top ten take approximately 2%. Germline V gene lookup returns CDR1 SEHNR and CDR2 FQNEAQ (reference sequence). CDR3 length equals 13 residues. The V end was cut by 5 bases, the J end by 2 bases, with 9 bases between. This sample stems from a study of cytomegalovirus exposure and HLA in healthy donors. Study observations and caveats: Later analysis demonstrated an association between a missense DCLRE1C variant and TCR beta V- and J-gene trimming.

The sample consisted of PBMCs. This sequence joins TRBV7-9 and TRBJ1-1, with unresolved D. The receptor comes from a female donor in good health and CMV-seronegative. CDR3 loop: CASSIQTNTEAFF. The CDR3 DNA reads as TGTGCCAGCAGCATACAGACAAACACTGAAGCTTTCTTT. The entire variable domain, with the rest obtained from reference TRBV7-9 and TRBJ1-1, is as follows: DTGVSQNPRHKITKRGQNVTFRCDPISEHNRLYWYRQTLGQGPEFLTYFQNEAQLEKSRLLSDRFSAERPKGSFSTLEIQRTEQGDSAMYLCASSIQTNTEAFFGQGTRLTVV.